The TCR beta chain described here comes from a study of blood T cell repertoires in COVID-19. Sequencing was performed with immunoSEQ multiplex PCR; in TCRdb, only in-frame clones are kept and a portion is missing. Here the sample spans roughly 73,000 clones, 88% being singletons. Trimming took 11 bases from V and 5 from J, leaving 9 bases between them. The CDR3 totals 11 residues. Germline V gene lookup returns CDR1 MDHEN and CDR2 SYDVKM. This sequence joins TRBV28 and TRBJ1-4; possible D gene TRBD1, 5 bases. This receptor was obtained from a human donor in a cohort sampled during active COVID-19. The sample was peripheral blood. CDR3 bases: TGTGCCGGGGGGTCGAATGAAAAACTGTTTTTT. Translating it yields CAGGSNEKLFF.